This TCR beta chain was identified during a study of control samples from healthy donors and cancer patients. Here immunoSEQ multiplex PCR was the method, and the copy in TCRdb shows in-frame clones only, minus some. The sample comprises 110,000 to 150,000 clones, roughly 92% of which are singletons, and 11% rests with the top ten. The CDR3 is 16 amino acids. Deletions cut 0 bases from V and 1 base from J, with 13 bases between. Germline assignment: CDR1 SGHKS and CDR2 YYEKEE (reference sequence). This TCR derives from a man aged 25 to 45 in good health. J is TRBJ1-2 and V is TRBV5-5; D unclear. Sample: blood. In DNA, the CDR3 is TGTGCCAGCAGCTTGGAGTTTTGGATAGATAACTATGGCTACACCTTC. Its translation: CASSLEFWIDNYGYTF.